A single sample is the source of the 13 T cell receptor beta chains below, sequenced in a study of cytomegalovirus exposure and HLA in healthy donors. 13 Jbeta primers and 60 Vbeta primers were used for the PCR. Produced via immunoSEQ multiplex PCR; TCRdb's table is partial and in-frame only. The sample lists under 150,000 clones, roughly 84% occurring once. The sample was PBMCs. The receptors here all came from a man in his fifties in good health and CMV-seronegative.

The chain has TRBV6-5 and TRBJ2-7; D unresolved. The CDR3 has 15 residues. Per germline, CDR1 MNHEY and CDR2 SVGAGI. The germline V and J ends were trimmed by 0 bases and 9 bases, with 18 bases remaining between them. The CDR3 DNA is TGTGCCAGCAGTTACTCGTCCCGTGGCGAGGAAGCGCAGTACTTC. Its protein is CASSYSSRGEEAQYF.

V is TRBV2 and J is TRBJ1-5; no definite D call. Germline V gene data show CDR1 as SNHLY and CDR2 as FYNNEI. Deletions cut 6 bases from V and 3 bases from J, with 6 bases between. The CDR3 runs to 12 residues. This CDR3 is CASSQDNQPQHF. The CDR3 nucleotides read TGTGCCAGCAGCCAGGACAATCAGCCCCAGCATTTT.

The chain carries TRBV5-1 and TRBJ1-1; a weak D match, TRBD1 (6 bases). The CDR3 contains 12 residues. The germline gives CDR1 SGHRS, CDR2 YFSETQ. The V end was cut by 0 bases, the J end by 11 bases, with 11 bases between. CDR3 residues: CASSLDRATAFF. CDR3 nucleotides: TGCGCCAGCAGCTTGGACAGGGCAACGGCTTTCTTT.

This clone occurred a few times. Mismatch with germline at one junction end may stem from a read error. The gene calls are TRBV7-2 and TRBJ1-2; no firm D call. Germline values: CDR1 SGHTA, CDR2 FQGNSA. CDR3 length equals 12 residues. The DNA for the CDR3 is TGTGCCAGCAGCCTGTCAAGACCGTCTTTAGCGTTC. Residues: CASSLSRPSLAF.

The chain carries TRBV15 and TRBJ2-5; weak D call: TRBD2 (7 bases). Looked up from germline, CDR1 is LNHNV and CDR2 is YYDKDF (reference sequence). This CDR3 region has 13 residues. Trimming pared 6 bases from V and 5 bases from J, leaving 13 bases between. This CDR3 reads CATRRGRWETQYF. In nucleotides, the CDR3 is TGTGCCACCAGGCGGGGGCGGTGGGAGACCCAGTACTTC. Supplemented by reference TRBV15 and TRBJ2-5, the full variable domain reads DAMVIQNPRYQVTQFGKPVTLSCSQTLNHNVMYWYQQKSSQAPKLLFHYYDKDFNNEADTPDNFQSRRPNTSFCFLDIRSPGLGDTAMYLCATRRGRWETQYFGPGTRLLVL.

J is TRBJ2-1 and V is TRBV7-2; TRBD2 might be the D (5 bases). Per germline, CDR1 SGHTA and CDR2 FQGNSA. The V and J ends lost 5 bases and 3 bases respectively, with 20 bases between them. The CDR3 is made up of 17 amino acids. CDR3 coding DNA: TGTGCCAGCAGCAACCAAGTGGCGAGGGTTAGCTACAATGAGCAGTTCTTC. This translates into CASSNQVARVSYNEQFF.

The chain joins TRBV18 to TRBJ1-2, with 10 nucleotides matching TRBD1. V lost 2 bases to trimming and J lost 4 bases; unmatched junction nucleotides: 7. CDR3 length: 16 amino acids. The V gene's germline CDR1 is KGHSH and CDR2 LQKENI. The chain's CDR3 is CASSPNGQGDFYGYTF. CDR3 DNA: TGTGCCAGCTCACCAAACGGACAGGGGGATTTCTATGGCTACACCTTC.

The chain links TRBV5-4 to TRBJ2-1; 7 positions agree with TRBD1. CDR1 is SGHNT and CDR2 is YYREEE in the germline V gene (reference sequence). V was clipped by 3 bases and J by 8 bases; unmatched bases: 14. The CDR3 contains 16 residues. The CDR3 region is CASSYFRDSGPHEQFF. CDR3 sequence (DNA): TGTGCCAGCAGCTACTTCCGGGACAGTGGCCCCCATGAGCAGTTCTTC.

This clone was detected only once. The V and J genes are TRBV7-9 and TRBJ2-5; the D gene is possibly TRBD1 (6 bases). Trimming stripped 2 bases from V and 3 bases from J, with 13 bases between. Per the germline V gene, CDR1 is SEHNR and CDR2 is FQNEAQ (reference sequence). This CDR3 has 15 amino acids. CDR3 nucleotide sequence: TGTGCCAGCAGCTTACGTTCCCGGGACAAAGAGACCCAGTACTTC. Amino acids: CASSLRSRDKETQYF.

The rearrangement links TRBV27 to TRBJ2-1; D remains ambiguous. V was pared by 6 bases and J by 14 bases, with 20 bases between. CDR1 MNHEY and CDR2 SMNVEV come from the germline V gene (reference sequence). This CDR3 contains 13 residues. The CDR3 bases are TGTGCCAGCAGGTTGAGTACCTATCAAGAAGAGTTCTTC. This encodes CASRLSTYQEEFF.

The rearrangement uses TRBV10-3 and TRBJ2-2; possibly TRBD2 for D (6 bases). CDR3 length: 16 amino acids. Trimming pared 4 bases from V and 6 bases from J, leaving 18 bases between. The germline V gene has CDR1 ENHRY and CDR2 SYGVKD. The CDR3 loop is CAISAGEVMWAGELFF. The CDR3 region has the DNA TGTGCCATCAGTGCCGGGGAGGTGATGTGGGCCGGGGAGCTGTTTTTT.

The chain uses TRBV25-1 and TRBJ2-5; weak D call: TRBD2 (7 bases). V was trimmed by 4 bases and J by 5 bases, leaving 11 bases between them. CDR3 size: 13 residues. Germline V CDR1 and CDR2: MGHDK, SYGVNS. Written as DNA, the CDR3 is TGTGCCAGCAGTGTCGGGGGGCCGGAGACCCAGTACTTC. Translating it yields CASSVGGPETQYF.

This chain links TRBV13 with TRBJ1-2; 7 nucleotides align to TRBD1. The CDR3 consists of 15 residues. Germline V gene lookup returns CDR1 PRHDT and CDR2 FYEKMQ (reference sequence). J was trimmed by 2 bases and V by 5 bases; bases with no gene match: 8. For the CDR3, the DNA is TGTGCCAGCAGCCACCTAAGACAGGGAAACTATGGCTACACCTTC. As protein: CASSHLRQGNYGYTF.